The sample holds one count of the clone carrying this T cell receptor beta chain. What it recognizes is unknown. Treatment reported: oral pan-JAK inhibitor, 5-10 mg twice daily. Patients with alopecia areata provided lesional scalp punch biopsies as well as peripheral blood. PBMC-derived CD4+ and CD8+ T cells were sorted. CDR1 and CDR2 (germline): MNHEY, SVGAGI. This CDR3 is built from 13 residues. V was shortened by 0 bases and J by 5 bases, with 8 bases between the two germline ends. This sample was included in a study of CD8+ T cells in alopecia areata. Extracted from the samples, RNA was reverse transcribed into cDNA to serve as the sequencing template. Libraries were prepared by immunoSEQ multiplex PCR; TCRdb keeps only in-frame clonotypes and omits some of them. The sample contains about 180,000 clones, 51% of which appear only once. Whole-study results and caveats: Many expanded lesional clones persisted in scalp and blood during tofacitinib treatment.

The J gene is TRBJ2-7, the V gene TRBV6-5; no reliable D call. Source: CD8+ T cells sorted from blood, taken at approximately week 51, from a patient treated with tofacitinib. This receptor was taken from a human donor with alopecia areata. The CDR3 region is CASSYSNSHEQYF. In nucleotides, the CDR3 is TGTGCCAGCAGTTACTCGAATTCTCACGAGCAGTACTTC.